The clone carrying this T cell receptor beta chain was counted many times. This sample was taken from a study of blood T cell repertoires in COVID-19. Study at large: The United States, Italy and Spain were the sources of the acute and convalescent COVID-19 samples. T cells, B-cell-depleted T cells, or PBMCs provided the cDNA or gDNA that served as material.

The length of the CDR3 is 13 residues. Trimming removed 7 bases from V and 8 bases from J; junction bases left unmatched: 9. CDR1 and CDR2 from the germline V gene are SQVTM and ANQGSEA. How the authors handled the data: Reference gene primer amplification yielded estimated nucleated cell counts. TCRdb keeps only in-frame clones here, not all; method: immunoSEQ multiplex PCR. Clonal size and the V and J genes are those of that table, whereas D and trimming came from the DNA. The sample holds about 170,000 clones, approximately 86% seen once. The sample comprised peripheral blood. The TCR was taken from a man aged 55-75 years who had recovered from COVID-19. This rearrangement joins TRBV29-1 to TRBJ1-2; 11 nucleotides align to TRBD1. This CDR3 reads CSAPGQGEEGYTF. In nucleotides, the CDR3 is TGCAGCGCCCCGGGACAGGGGGAAGAGGGCTACACCTTC.